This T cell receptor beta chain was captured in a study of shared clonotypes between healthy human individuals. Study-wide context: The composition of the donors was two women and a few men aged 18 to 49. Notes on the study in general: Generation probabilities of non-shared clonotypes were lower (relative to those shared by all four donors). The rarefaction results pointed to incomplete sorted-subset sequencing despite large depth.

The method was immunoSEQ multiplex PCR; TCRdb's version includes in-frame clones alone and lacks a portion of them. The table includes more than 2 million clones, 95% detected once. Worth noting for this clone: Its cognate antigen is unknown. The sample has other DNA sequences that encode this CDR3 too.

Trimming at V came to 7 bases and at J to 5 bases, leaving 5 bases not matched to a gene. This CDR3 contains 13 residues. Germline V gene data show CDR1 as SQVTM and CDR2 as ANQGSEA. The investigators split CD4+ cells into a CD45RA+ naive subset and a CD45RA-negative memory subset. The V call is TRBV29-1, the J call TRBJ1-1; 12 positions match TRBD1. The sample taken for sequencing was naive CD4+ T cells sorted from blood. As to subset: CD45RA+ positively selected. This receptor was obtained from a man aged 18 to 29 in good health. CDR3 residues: CSAGQGAGTEAFF. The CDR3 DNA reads TGCAGCGCGGGACAGGGGGCTGGGACTGAAGCTTTCTTT. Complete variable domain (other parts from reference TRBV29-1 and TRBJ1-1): SAVISQKPSRDICQRGTSLTIQCQVDSQVTMMFWYRQQPGQSLTLIATANQGSEATYESGFVIDKFPISRPNLTFSTLTVSNMSPEDSSIYLCSAGQGAGTEAFFGQGTRLTVV.